The present T cell receptor beta chain was sequenced within a study of blood T cells in healthy people across ages (dated by TCRdb to between 2014 and 2017). For context, the study as a whole: In model experiments, template switching captured about one uniquely barcoded TCR beta cDNA molecule for every two T cells. Using deep sequencing normalized with unique cDNA molecular identifiers, the study measured how TCR beta repertoire diversity changes with age. Using the same blood draw, the study looked at two additional independent replicas of 1 million unique cDNA reads for two donors, one aged 18 to 30 and the other aged 80 or older. Donors of different ages were randomly distributed across sequencing lanes to avoid experimental bias. The donors were divided into four age groups: young (average approximately 16 years), middle-aged (approximately 39), aged (about 61) and long-lived (approximately 74).

CDR1 DFQATT and CDR2 SNEGSKA are derived from the germline V gene (reference sequence). V gives up 7 bases and J gives up 4 bases, and the segment between their germline ends measures 26 bases. Spanning cysteine to phenylalanine, the CDR3 consists of 17 amino acids. The read is trimmed to its CDR3 DNA, 51 bases read in frame from base 1. Overall study results and their limits: The CMV infection status of donors was not known, potentially confounding age-related changes in expanded clonotypes. As age increased, observed TCR beta diversity per million T cells dropped in a roughly linear way, and a significant reduction was already evident by age 40. The long-lived group showed more naive CD4+ T cells, fewer expanded clones and increased TCR diversity than the aged group, suggesting age selection. Observed TCR beta diversity correlated strongly with the percentage of naive T cells measured by flow cytometry. Bulk unsorted PBMC profiling prevented conclusive comparison of naive and antigen-experienced compartments. Estimates of total diversity from one million sequenced T cells were regarded as lower bounds and underestimates.

The approximately 39 donors, aged about 6 to 95 years, were systemically healthy Caucasian individuals from Russia. Each donor gave ten milliliters of peripheral blood, collected into EDTA-treated Vacutainer tubes. Ficoll-Paque density-gradient centrifugation was used to isolate PBMCs, with at least 6.5 million obtained per sample. Total RNA, at least 5.5 micrograms per sample, was extracted from PBMCs with Trizol reagent. The percentages of naive CD45RAhigh/CD27high T cells were determined by flow cytometry on a PBMC aliquot from every donor. This clonotype appeared once. Its recognized antigen is unknown. Nothing much larger sits one base from this clone, and base qualities are not available. To prepare the library, 5' RACE was applied. The instrument given in TCRdb is Illumina HiSeq 2500. A second PCR of about 6 to 11 cycles was run with a J-beta primer mix and a sample-barcoded 5' primer. A template-switch 5' adaptor carrying 12 random nucleotides introduced a unique molecular identifier onto each TCR beta cDNA molecule. Each sample yielded at least 2.5 million CDR3-containing paired-end reads. The Mint cDNA synthesis kit, primed by a TRBC-specific oligonucleotide, was used to synthesize first-strand cDNA from all RNA. All cDNA was treated with uracil-DNA glycosylase and then went through a first 18-cycle PCR with the universal primers M1SS and BC2_uni_R. Per the authors' processing: Normalization of each sample was performed by random selection of 1 million high-quality reads, each carrying a distinct molecular identifier. Instead of being binned into consensus sequences, reads with shared molecular identifiers were discarded. MiTCR, set to a Q25 quality threshold and the strictest error-elimination algorithm, was used for CDR3 identification, clonotype clustering and error correction. A nonparametric unseen species model using Euler transformation provided a lower-bound estimate of total TCR beta diversity. The public reads were run again by TCRdb, first through fastp at Q25 and then through MiXCR, and only productive beta chains were kept. Rows with a matching CDR3 protein are joined into one entry that keeps the most common DNA and genes. Clone size and V and J calls follow TCRdb, not the original study. The table for this sample lists around 1.1 million distinct CDR3 sequences; more than 30% of them were counted only once. Less than 15% of the sample is in the top ten clones.

This receptor was taken from a man younger than 35 in good health. Sequences were obtained from blood. The rearranged segments are TRBV20-1 and TRBJ1-5; TRBD1 could be the D gene, as 6 bases match. The nucleotide sequence is given as TGCAGTGTGCCCTTGGAAACACAGGGCGGGGGTAATCAGCCCCAGCATTTT. Translated, this is CSVPLETQGGGNQPQHF.